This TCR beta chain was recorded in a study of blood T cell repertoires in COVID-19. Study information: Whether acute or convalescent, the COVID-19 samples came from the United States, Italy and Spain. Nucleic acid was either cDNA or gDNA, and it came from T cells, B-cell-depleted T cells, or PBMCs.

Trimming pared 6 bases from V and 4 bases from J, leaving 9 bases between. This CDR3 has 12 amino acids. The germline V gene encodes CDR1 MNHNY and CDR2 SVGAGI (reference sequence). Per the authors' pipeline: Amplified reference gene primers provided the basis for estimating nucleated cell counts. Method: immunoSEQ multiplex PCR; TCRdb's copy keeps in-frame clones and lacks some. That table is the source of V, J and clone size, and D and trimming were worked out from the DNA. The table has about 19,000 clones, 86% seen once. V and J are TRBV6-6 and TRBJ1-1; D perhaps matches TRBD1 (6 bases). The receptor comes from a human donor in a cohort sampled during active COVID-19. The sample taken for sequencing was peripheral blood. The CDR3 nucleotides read TGTGCCAGCAGGGCAGGGGCCACTGAAGCTTTCTTT. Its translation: CASRAGATEAFF.